Here is one T cell receptor (beta chain) with its context. This clonotype was seen at least ten times. Its antigen remains undetermined. There are no base qualities to consult, and no much larger clone falls within one base. Receptor libraries were prepared by 5' RACE. These reads were obtained on an Illumina HiSeq 2000. A universal primer binding site was added through template switching, and the final cDNA carried a unique molecular identifier so that TCR cDNA molecules could be counted accurately. Specific primers in the conserved constant-segment region were used to synthesize first-strand cDNA for TCR alpha and beta chains. To control for contamination, each cDNA library was double barcoded with a SMART-Mk sample barcode plus Illumina barcodes. TruSeq adapter sequences, together with Illumina sample barcodes, were added in two successive PCR steps. The TCR alpha and beta cDNA libraries were sequenced on the Illumina HiSeq platform using custom primers. Per the source publication's procedure: Raw reads were processed with MiGEC to extract unique molecular identifiers, and MiXCR was used to determine CDR3 positions. Recombination models were inferred per individual with the repgenHMM and IGoR tools using an EM algorithm. Shared clonotype analysis was performed with the tcR package in R, normalizing sharing by the product of cloneset sizes. Out-of-frame nonproductive sequences were analyzed to study raw recombination free of thymic and clonal selection effects. TCRdb itself trimmed the public reads at Q25 with fastp, ran MiXCR and retained productive beta chains. Each entry merges the rows of one CDR3 protein and shows their most common DNA and genes. In this record, the V and J calls reflect TCRdb's handling and not the investigators' own analysis. Recorded for this sample are about 920,000 distinct CDR3 sequences; 9% to 15% of them occurred a single time. Around 1.5% of the sample is taken by the ten largest.

From the cysteine through the phenylalanine, the CDR3 covers 15 amino acids. Kept here is only the CDR3 DNA, which spans 45 bases and is read in frame from base 1. From V the trimming removes 4 bases and from J it removes 4 bases, while the gene matches leave 7 bases of the junction unaccounted for. Only healthy Caucasian donors were included. The twin cohort consisted of three pairs of female monozygotic twins, all aged roughly 18 to 29 years. Peripheral blood mononuclear cells were used as the source from which RNA for TCR libraries was isolated. These data originate in a study of identical twins (dated by TCRdb to about 2016). Regarding the research as a whole: To test whether fetal clonotypes persist, this study deep-sequenced TCR alpha and beta repertoires from monozygotic twins, from unrelated adults of various ages, and from cord blood. To rule out contamination, the twin experiments were replicated at different times with different library preparation protocols. Overall study outcomes, separate from this receptor: The excess sharing between twins in beta out-of-frame sequences was weaker because fewer shared sequences reduced the signal-to-noise ratio. Because the same donors could not be followed over many years, conclusions were based on cross-sectional statistical analysis. Invariant T cells such as MAIT and iNKT could partly confound zero-insertion analyses, though diverse VJ usage argued against this for most clonotypes. In monozygotic twins, recombination models systematically underestimated out-of-frame TCR alpha sharing, but the models matched the sharing seen between unrelated individuals. Out-of-frame TCR alpha sequences shared between twins showed an excess of low generation-probability sequences compared with coincidental sharing between unrelated individuals. Fewer insertions were carried by abundant cord blood beta clonotypes; a weaker similar trend was observed in young adult naive repertoires, while no such trend was observed in memory repertoires.

This same sample was also taken into another study, of yellow fever vaccine responses in identical twins. As that second study puts it: According to the authors, the vaccine-induced T cell response in identical twins seemed to be partly convergent and partly specific to each individual. Focusing on identical twins, the study followed the T cell clones that responded to the vaccine, and did so with precision.

The sequencing sample was made of PBMCs. This TCR was sampled from a woman younger than 35 in good health. The chain is made from TRBV12-3 or TRBV12-4 and TRBJ2-1, with 7 bases matching TRBD1. In nucleotides, the sequence is TGTGCCAGCAGTTGGACAGGCGGATATTACAATGAGCAGTTCTTC. Its protein is CASSWTGGYYNEQFF.